The 8 T cell receptor beta chains below all came from one sample that was sequenced in a study of glioma-infiltrating T cells. Amplification of TCR alpha and beta CDR3 regions from RNA used iRepertoire nested multiplex PCR. Using its own MiXCR run on the multiplex PCR reads, TCRdb lists one record per CDR3 protein. The data hold around 93,000 distinct CDR3 sequences, with 35% to 45% observed a single time. The specimen was glioma tissue, nonneoplastic brain tissue, or PBMCs (not recorded which). These receptors came from a human donor with low-grade glioma or glioblastoma, undergoing nonglioma brain surgery, or in good health (not recorded which).

In this sample, this clonotype turned up once. At one boundary the junction diverges from the germline segment, which might be a read error. The V call is TRBV4-1, the J call TRBJ2-1, with 9 bases identical to TRBD2. Looked up from germline, CDR1 is MGHRA and CDR2 is YSYEKL. The CDR3 spans 17 residues. The CDR3 bases are TGCGCCGGCAGCCAGTCTATAAGTAGCGGGGGATACAATGAGCAGTTCTTC. Translated, it gives CAGSQSISSGGYNEQFF.

The sample holds many counts of this clonotype. This chain links TRBV20-1 with TRBJ1-6; D gene ambiguous. CDR3 length equals 13 residues. Trimming stripped 4 bases from V and 7 bases from J, with 11 bases between. Germline CDR1 and CDR2: DFQATT and SNEGSKA (reference sequence). The chain's CDR3 is CSAITVGNSPLHF. As DNA, the CDR3 is TGCAGTGCTATTACAGTGGGGAATTCACCCCTCCACTTT.

This clonotype showed up just once. A much larger clone differs from this one at a single base, so this may be a read error. The V gene is TRBV12-3 or TRBV12-4, the J gene TRBJ2-7; tentative D call: TRBD1 (5 bases). V dropped 5 bases and J dropped 1 base, with 24 bases sitting between them. CDR3 size: 18 residues. The CDR3 region is CASSQKSPGNMGSYEQYF. CDR3 bases: TGTGCCAGCAGTCAAAAATCTCCAGGGAATATGGGTTCCTACGAGCAGTACTTC.

On this clonotype: Sequence at one end of the junction differs from germline and may be a read error. V is TRBV28 and J is TRBJ2-1; 9 bases agree with TRBD2. The CDR3 extends over 15 amino acids. Germline CDR1 is MDHEN and CDR2 is SYDVKM. The DNA for the CDR3 is TGTGCCAGCAGTAACGATCTAGCGGGATACAATGAACAGTTCTTC. As protein: CASSNDLAGYNEQFF.

A word on this clonotype: Germline and junction disagree at one end, which may indicate a read error. The V gene is TRBV27, the J gene TRBJ1-1; tentative D call: TRBD1 (5 bases). CDR1 MNHEY and CDR2 SMNVEV come from the germline V gene (reference sequence). The CDR3 has 12 residues. The DNA of the CDR3 is TGTGCCAGCAGTTTAGGTGGGGCTTCTGAAGCTTTT. Translated: CASSLGGASEAF.

This clonotype was counted at least ten times. The chain employs TRBV18 and TRBJ1-1; 7 nucleotides match TRBD1. The V and J ends lost 4 bases and 5 bases, in that order; junction bases with no gene match: 7. There are 14 residues in the CDR3. Germline assignment: CDR1 KGHSH and CDR2 LQKENI. CDR3 DNA sequence: TGTGCCAGCTCACAAATGACAGGGTGGACTGAAGCTTTCTTT. Translation gives CASSQMTGWTEAFF.

This clonotype was counted many times. The chain links TRBV18 to TRBJ1-2; 11 bases are shared with TRBD1. The CDR3 has 14 amino acids. The ends lost 3 bases at V and 4 bases at J; junction bases unmatched: 1. Germline values: CDR1 KGHSH, CDR2 LQKENI. DNA for the CDR3: TGTGCCAGCTCACCGGACAGGGGGCCCTATGGCTACACCTTC. It is translated as CASSPDRGPYGYTF.

This chain links TRBV6-1 with TRBJ2-3; D may be TRBD1 or TRBD2 (6 bases each). Germline-derived CDR1 and CDR2 are MNHNS and SASEGT. CDR3 length: 16 amino acids. The germline V and J ends were trimmed by 5 bases and 6 bases, with 21 bases remaining between them. The DNA for the CDR3 is TGTGCCAGCAGTCTGACTAGGGGGATGGGAACGGATACGCAGTATTTT. It yields the protein CASSLTRGMGTDTQYF.